These 5 T cell receptor beta chains originate from one sample sequenced in a study of blood T cell repertoires in COVID-19. Libraries were prepared by immunoSEQ multiplex PCR; TCRdb keeps only in-frame clonotypes and omits some of them. The top ten clones hold 3% to 4.5% of a sample with about 120,000 clones, over 80% of them seen once. What was sequenced was PBMCs or T cells enriched from blood (not recorded which). These receptors were obtained from a woman between 25 and 40 years old who had recovered from COVID-19.

The chain joins TRBV7-8 to TRBJ2-1; 8 positions agree with TRBD2. The CDR3 totals 15 residues. After removal of 5 bases from V and 5 bases from J, the junction contained 8 bases not matched to a gene. CDR1 and CDR2 from the germline V gene are SGHVS and FQNEAQ. CDR3 nucleotides: TGTGCCAGCAGCCGAACGGGACTAGGGGACAATGAGCAGTTCTTC. As protein: CASSRTGLGDNEQFF. The full variable domain, its missing parts supplied by reference TRBV7-8 and TRBJ2-1, is GAGVSQSPRYKVAKRGQDVALRCDPISGHVSLFWYQQALGQGPEFLTYFQNEAQLDKSGLPSDRFFAERPEGSVSTLKIQRTQQEDSAVYLCASSRTGLGDNEQFFGPGTRLTVL.

This clone was detected once. V is TRBV28 and J is TRBJ2-1; 8 bases map to TRBD1. After removal of 1 base from V and 6 bases from J, the junction contained 8 bases not matched to a gene. The CDR3 spans 16 residues. Germline V gene sequence: CDR1 MDHEN, CDR2 SYDVKM. The CDR3 nucleotides are TGTGCCAGCAGTTTATTAGTGGGACAGGTTATCAATGAGCAGTTCTTC. This encodes CASSLLVGQVINEQFF.

The chain recombines TRBV4-2 with TRBJ1-4; TRBD1 matches 7 bases. CDR3 length equals 16 residues. V was pared by 4 bases and J by 0 bases, with 5 bases of the junction left unmatched. Looked up from germline, CDR1 is LGHNA and CDR2 is YNFKEQ. The CDR3 is CASSRPTGATNEKLFF. CDR3 nucleotides: TGTGCCAGCAGCCGGCCTACAGGGGCAACTAATGAAAAACTGTTTTTT.

The genes are TRBV5-1 and TRBJ1-4; D is perhaps TRBD1 (5 bases). Looked up from germline, CDR1 is SGHRS and CDR2 is YFSETQ. The CDR3 extends over 14 amino acids. V was pared by 4 bases and J by 7 bases, with 14 bases between. Here the CDR3 reads CASSPTPGGEKLFF. CDR3 coding DNA: TGCGCCAGCAGCCCGACTCCGGGGGGTGAAAAACTGTTTTTT.

About this clone: Other nucleotide sequences in the sample specify the same CDR3. V is TRBV7-2 and J is TRBJ2-5; TRBD2 matches at 7 bases. CDR1 and CDR2 (germline): SGHTA, FQGNSA. V gave up 0 bases and J gave up 5 bases; unmatched junction bases: 3. The CDR3 totals 14 residues. The CDR3 sequence is CASSLAGGRETQYF. For the CDR3, the DNA is TGTGCCAGCAGCTTAGCGGGAGGGCGGGAGACCCAGTACTTC.